This is a list of T cell receptor beta chains from one sample in a study of T-cell memory formation after mild COVID-19. TCRdb used MiXCR to reprocess the 5' RACE reads, holding one entry per CDR3 protein. The top ten clones hold 22% of a sample with roughly 250,000 distinct CDR3 sequences, roughly 17% of them seen once. What was sequenced was PBMCs or a T cell subset sorted from them (not recorded which). These receptors were collected from a man between 18 and 35 years old who had mild COVID-19 (a few samples of this study predate the infection). Cell type and time point are not known. Each CDR3 is given with its conserved first and last residue. The D gene is left open where the match is weak. Size tells how often a clone was seen (once, few, many) or the class of an expanded clone, and some rows leave it out.

v_gene	abundance	d_gene	j_gene	CDR3aa	CDR3nt
TRBV5-1	few	TRBD1	TRBJ2-3	CASSLGQGSDTQYF	TGCGCCAGCAGCCTGGGACAGGGGTCAGATACGCAGTATTTT
TRBV5-4	many	-	TRBJ2-6	CASSAGPGANVLTF	TGTGCCAGCAGCGCCGGTCCCGGGGCCAACGTCCTGACTTTC
TRBV7-6	-	TRBD2	TRBJ2-1	CAPGGGRSYNEQFF	TGTGCTCCTGGCGGGGGAAGGTCCTACAATGAGCAGTTCTTC
TRBV4-1	-	TRBD1	TRBJ1-4	CASSLPPGQALLGNEKLFF	TGCGCCAGCAGCTTGCCCCCGGGACAGGCGTTATTAGGCAATGAAAAACTGTTTTTT
TRBV20-1	-	TRBD1	TRBJ1-2	CSARQRGQVIGGYTF	TGCAGTGCTAGACAAAGGGGACAGGTTATAGGAGGCTACACCTTC
TRBV5-1	-	-	TRBJ2-3	CASSLGTTSLADTQYF	TGCGCCAGCAGCCTCGGGACCACCAGCCTCGCGGATACGCAGTATTTT
TRBV4-1	-	-	TRBJ2-6	CASSHPGANVLTF	TGCGCCAGCAGCCATCCTGGGGCCAACGTCCTGACTTTC
TRBV5-1	-	TRBD2	TRBJ2-1	CASKTSGGFEQFF	TGCGCCAGCAAGACTAGCGGGGGGTTTGAGCAGTTCTTC
TRBV5-5	-	-	TRBJ2-6	CASSLGWVRQGNSGANVLTF	TGTGCCAGCAGCTTGGGATGGGTTAGGCAGGGGAACTCTGGGGCCAACGTCCTGACTTTC
TRBV20-1	few	TRBD1	TRBJ2-7	CSANQGAGYEQYF	TGCAGTGCAAATCAGGGGGCCGGATACGAGCAGTACTTC
TRBV29-1	-	TRBD1	TRBJ2-3	CSVTGGRTDTQYF	TGCAGCGTGACAGGGGGCCGCACAGATACGCAGTATTTT
TRBV30	few	TRBD1	TRBJ1-2	CAWSVRTGYSGYTF	TGTGCCTGGAGCGTAAGGACAGGGTACTCTGGCTACACCTTC
TRBV10-3	-	-	TRBJ1-4	CAIRRASNEKLFF	TGTGCCATCAGAAGGGCATCTAATGAAAAACTGTTTTTT